The clone carrying this TCR beta chain was counted at least ten times. Researchers built TCR beta libraries using quantitative 5'-RACE with molecular barcodes. TCRdb re-called the 5' RACE reads with MiXCR, one entry per CDR3 protein. Of under 200,000 distinct CDR3 sequences in the sample, 10% to 15% were seen once. V lost 0 bases, J lost 0 bases, and 2 bases stayed unmatched. The CDR3 length is 16 residues. The germline gives CDR1 SGDLS, CDR2 YYNGEE. The data derive from a study of CD8 T cells in ankylosing spondylitis. The TCR sequence derives from a female donor with ankylosing spondylitis or in good health (not recorded which). The V and J genes are TRBV9 and TRBJ2-3; 9 nucleotides align to TRBD1. The sample was blood, either unsorted or a sorted T cell fraction (not recorded which). The CDR3 spells CASSVVGQGSTDTQYF. As DNA, the CDR3 is TGTGCCAGCAGCGTAGTCGGACAGGGGAGCACAGATACGCAGTATTTT.